This T cell receptor beta chain was recovered during a study of cytomegalovirus exposure and HLA in healthy donors. The PCR contained 60 Vbeta and 13 Jbeta primers. Sequenced by immunoSEQ multiplex PCR; TCRdb stores in-frame clones only, minus some. Of about 180,000 clones in the sample, approximately 82% are singletons; the top ten hold 0.95% to 1.5%. Germline V gives CDR1 LNHDA, CDR2 SQIVND (reference sequence). V was shortened by 4 bases and J by 0 bases, with 10 bases between the two germline ends. The CDR3 runs 15 residues. The chain links TRBV19 to TRBJ2-1; D perhaps matches TRBD2 (5 bases). The sample was PBMCs. This clonotype was obtained from a girl aged 2-15 years in good health and CMV-seropositive. The CDR3 protein is CASSTGVSSYNEQFF. Here the CDR3 DNA reads TGTGCCAGTAGTACCGGGGTTAGCTCCTACAATGAGCAGTTCTTC.